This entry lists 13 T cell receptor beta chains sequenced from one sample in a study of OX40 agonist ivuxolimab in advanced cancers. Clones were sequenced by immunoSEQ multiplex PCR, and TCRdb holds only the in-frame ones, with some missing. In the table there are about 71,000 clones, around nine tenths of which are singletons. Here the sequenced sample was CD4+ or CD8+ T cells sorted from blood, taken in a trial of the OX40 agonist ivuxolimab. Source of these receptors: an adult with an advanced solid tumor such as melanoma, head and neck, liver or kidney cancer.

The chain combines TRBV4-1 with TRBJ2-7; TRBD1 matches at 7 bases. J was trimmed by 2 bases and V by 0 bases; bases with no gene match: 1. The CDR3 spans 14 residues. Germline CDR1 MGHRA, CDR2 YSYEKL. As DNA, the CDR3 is TGCGCCAGCAGCCAAGAGGGACAGACCTACGAGCAGTACTTC. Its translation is CASSQEGQTYEQYF.

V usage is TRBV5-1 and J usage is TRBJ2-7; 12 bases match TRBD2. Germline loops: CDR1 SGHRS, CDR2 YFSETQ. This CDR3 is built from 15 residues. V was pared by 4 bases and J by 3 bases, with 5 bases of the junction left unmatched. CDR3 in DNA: TGCGCCAGCAGCAGCATGGGACTAGCGGGCTACGAGCAGTACTTC. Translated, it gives CASSSMGLAGYEQYF. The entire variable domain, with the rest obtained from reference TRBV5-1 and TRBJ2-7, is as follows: KAGVTQTPRYLIKTRGQQVTLSCSPISGHRSVSWYQQTPGQGLQFLFEYFSETQRNKGNFPGRFSGRQFSNSRSEMNVSTLELGDSALYLCASSSMGLAGYEQYFGPGTRLTVT.

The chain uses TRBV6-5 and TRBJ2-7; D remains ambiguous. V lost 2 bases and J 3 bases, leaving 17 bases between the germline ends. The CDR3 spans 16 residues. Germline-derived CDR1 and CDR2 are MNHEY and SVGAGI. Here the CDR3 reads CASSYGSAGSRYEQYF. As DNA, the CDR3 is TGTGCCAGCAGTTACGGGTCGGCAGGATCTCGCTACGAGCAGTACTTC.

The CDR3 nucleotides read TGCGCCAGCAGCCAAGATTATTCGCAGGGGGCAGGGTATGGCTACACCTTC. It encodes CASSQDYSQGAGYGYTF. This chain uses TRBV4-1 with TRBJ1-2, with 8 bases matching TRBD1. The V gene's germline CDR1 is MGHRA and CDR2 YSYEKL. Trimming at V came to 0 bases and at J to 5 bases, leaving 11 bases not matched to a gene. This CDR3 has 17 residues.

Written as DNA, the CDR3 is TGTGCCAGCAGCGTCGACAGGGGGACTGGCTACACCTTC. Its protein is CASSVDRGTGYTF. J is TRBJ1-2 and V is TRBV14; 9 bases agree with TRBD1. Germline V gene lookup returns CDR1 SGHDN and CDR2 FVKESK. The CDR3 runs to 13 residues. J lost 7 bases, V lost 5 bases, and 5 bases had no gene match.

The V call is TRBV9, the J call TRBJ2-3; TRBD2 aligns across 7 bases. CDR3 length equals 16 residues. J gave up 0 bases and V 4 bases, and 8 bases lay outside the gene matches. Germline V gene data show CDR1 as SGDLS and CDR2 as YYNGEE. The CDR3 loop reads CASSPRAGQSTDTQYF. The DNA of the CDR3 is TGTGCCAGCAGCCCTCGAGCGGGGCAGAGCACAGATACGCAGTATTTT.

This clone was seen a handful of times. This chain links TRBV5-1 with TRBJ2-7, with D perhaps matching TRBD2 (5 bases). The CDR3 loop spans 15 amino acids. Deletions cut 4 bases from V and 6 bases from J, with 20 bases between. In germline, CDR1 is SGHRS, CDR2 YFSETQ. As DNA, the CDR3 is TGCGCCAGCAGCCCGGGATCCGGGGAGACCCTCGAGCAGTACTTC. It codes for CASSPGSGETLEQYF.

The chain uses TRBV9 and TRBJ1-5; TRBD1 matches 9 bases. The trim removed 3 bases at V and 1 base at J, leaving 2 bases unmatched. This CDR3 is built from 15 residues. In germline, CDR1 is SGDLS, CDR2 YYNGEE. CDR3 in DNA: TGTGCCAGCAGCGGGACAGGGGACAGCAATCAGCCCCAGCATTTT. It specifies CASSGTGDSNQPQHF. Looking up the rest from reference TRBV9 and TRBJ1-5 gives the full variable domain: DSGVTQTPKHLITATGQRVTLRCSPRSGDLSVYWYQQSLDQGLQFLIQYYNGEERAKGNILERFSAQQFPDLHSELNLSSLELGDSALYFCASSGTGDSNQPQHFGDGTRLSIL.

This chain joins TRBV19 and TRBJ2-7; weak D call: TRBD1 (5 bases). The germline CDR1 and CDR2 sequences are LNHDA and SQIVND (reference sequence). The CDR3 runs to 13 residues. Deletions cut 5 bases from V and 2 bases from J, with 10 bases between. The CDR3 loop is CASSVRVTYEQYF. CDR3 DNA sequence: TGTGCCAGTAGTGTCAGGGTAACCTACGAGCAGTACTTC.

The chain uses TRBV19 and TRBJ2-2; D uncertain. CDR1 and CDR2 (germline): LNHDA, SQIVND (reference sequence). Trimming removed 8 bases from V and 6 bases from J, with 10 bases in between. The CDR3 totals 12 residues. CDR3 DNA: TGTGCCAGTCGGAGTCAGTCCGGGGAGCTGTTTTTT. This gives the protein CASRSQSGELFF.

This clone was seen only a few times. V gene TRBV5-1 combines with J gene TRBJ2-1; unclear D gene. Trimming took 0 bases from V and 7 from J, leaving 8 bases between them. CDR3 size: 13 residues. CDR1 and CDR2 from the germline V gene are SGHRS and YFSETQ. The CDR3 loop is CASSLERINEQFF. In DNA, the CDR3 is TGCGCCAGCAGCTTGGAACGGATAAATGAGCAGTTCTTC.

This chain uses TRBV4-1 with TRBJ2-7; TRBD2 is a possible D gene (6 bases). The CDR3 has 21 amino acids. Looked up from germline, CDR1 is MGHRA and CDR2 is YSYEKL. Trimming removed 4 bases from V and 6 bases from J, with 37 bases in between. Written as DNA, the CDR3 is TGCGCCAGCAGCCCCCTTCGGCTGCGGGACGCGCAGGCAGCCTTTAAGGGCGAGCAGTACTTC. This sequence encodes CASSPLRLRDAQAAFKGEQYF.

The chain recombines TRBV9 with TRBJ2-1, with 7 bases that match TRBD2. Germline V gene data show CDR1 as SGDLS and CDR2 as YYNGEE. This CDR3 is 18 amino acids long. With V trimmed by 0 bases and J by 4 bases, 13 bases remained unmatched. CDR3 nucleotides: TGTGCCAGCAGCGTAGTGGGTGGCGGGAGTGGTAGTTACAATGAGCAGTTCTTC. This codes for CASSVVGGGSGSYNEQFF.